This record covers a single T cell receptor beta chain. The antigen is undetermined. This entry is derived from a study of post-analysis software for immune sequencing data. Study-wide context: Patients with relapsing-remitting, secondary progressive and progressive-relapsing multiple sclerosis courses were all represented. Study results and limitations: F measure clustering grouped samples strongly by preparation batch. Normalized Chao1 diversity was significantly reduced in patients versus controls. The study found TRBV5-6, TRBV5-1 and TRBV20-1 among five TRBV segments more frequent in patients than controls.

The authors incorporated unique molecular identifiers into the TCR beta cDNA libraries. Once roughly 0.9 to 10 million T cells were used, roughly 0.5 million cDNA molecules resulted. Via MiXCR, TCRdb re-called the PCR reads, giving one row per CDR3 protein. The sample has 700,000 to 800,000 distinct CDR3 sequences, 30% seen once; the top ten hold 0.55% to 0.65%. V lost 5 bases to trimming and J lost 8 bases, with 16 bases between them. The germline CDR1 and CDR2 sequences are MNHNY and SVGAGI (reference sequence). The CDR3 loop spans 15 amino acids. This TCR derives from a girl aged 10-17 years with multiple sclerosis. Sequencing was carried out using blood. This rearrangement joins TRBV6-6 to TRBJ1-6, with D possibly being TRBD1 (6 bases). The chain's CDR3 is CASSRVGTKDSPLHF. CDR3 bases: TGTGCCAGCAGTCGCGTCGGGACAAAGGATTCACCCCTCCACTTT.